These 2 T cell receptor beta chains originate from one sample sequenced in a study of T cell repertoires in cytomegalovirus infection. Their target antigens are unknown. Using its own MiXCR run on the reads, TCRdb lists one record per CDR3 protein. The profile shows approximately 910,000 distinct CDR3 sequences, around 32% of them singletons. Material: cultured CD8+ T cells from PBMCs, obtained from culture after CMV antigen stimulation. The receptors here all came from a human donor in good health (CMV status not recorded). Some clones in this sample may be carry-over from other donors' samples.

This clonotype has a handful of counts. The rearrangement uses TRBV2 and TRBJ2-7, with unresolved D. The CDR3 runs to 12 residues. The germline gives CDR1 SNHLY, CDR2 FYNNEI. Trimming removed 8 bases from V and 0 bases from J, with 8 bases in between. CDR3 sequence (DNA): TGTGCCAGCTTCGTTCTCTCCTACGAGCAGTACTTC. This translates into CASFVLSYEQYF.

The chain is built from TRBV11-2 and TRBJ2-7, with 8 positions matching TRBD2. The junction had 2 bases not matched to a gene; V was cut back by 1 base and J by 6 bases. The germline V gene encodes CDR1 SGHAT and CDR2 FQNNGV. The CDR3 totals 13 residues. The CDR3 DNA reads as TGTGCCAGCAGCTTAGTAGCGGGGACCGAGCAGTACGTC. Translating it yields CASSLVAGTEQYV.